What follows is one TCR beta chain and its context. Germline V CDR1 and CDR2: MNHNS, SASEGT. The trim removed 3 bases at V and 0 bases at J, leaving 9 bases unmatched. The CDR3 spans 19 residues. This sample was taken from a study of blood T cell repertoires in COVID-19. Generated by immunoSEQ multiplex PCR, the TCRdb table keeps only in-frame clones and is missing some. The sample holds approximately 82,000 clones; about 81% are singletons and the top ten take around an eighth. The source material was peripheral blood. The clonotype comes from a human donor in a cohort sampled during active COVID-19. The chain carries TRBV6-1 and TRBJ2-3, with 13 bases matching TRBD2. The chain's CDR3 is CASSETSGGLAGSTDTQYF. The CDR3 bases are TGTGCCAGCAGTGAGACTAGCGGGGGGCTCGCTGGTAGCACAGATACGCAGTATTTT.